The 18 T cell receptor beta chains reported below all come from one sample, sequenced in a study of blood T cell repertoires in COVID-19. TCRdb's copy holds only in-frame clones and misses some; the assay was immunoSEQ multiplex PCR. The table shows 200,000 to 250,000 clones, with 88% occurring only once. Material for sequencing was peripheral blood. These TCRs come from a man older than 75 with acute or convalescent COVID-19.

The V and J genes are TRBV7-2 and TRBJ2-5, with 7 bases that match TRBD1. Trimming took 5 bases from V and 5 from J; bases not matched to a gene: 8. CDR3 length: 14 amino acids. Germline CDR1 SGHTA, CDR2 FQGNSA. CDR3 residues: CASSRGTGVETQYF. CDR3 bases: TGTGCCAGCAGCCGGGGAACAGGGGTCGAGACCCAGTACTTC.

On this clone itself: The same CDR3 arises from other DNA sequences in this sample as well. V is TRBV7-2 and J is TRBJ1-2; D remains unclear. Germline lookup yields CDR1 SGHTA and CDR2 FQGNSA. This CDR3 spans 13 amino acids. The V and J ends lost 3 bases and 5 bases respectively, with 10 bases between them. DNA for the CDR3: TGTGCCAGCAGCTTGGACCGGGATTATGGCTACACCTTC. Protein sequence: CASSLDRDYGYTF.

The chain carries TRBV7-2 and TRBJ2-7; weak D call: TRBD2 (6 bases). The germline V gene encodes CDR1 SGHTA and CDR2 FQGNSA. This CDR3 has 15 residues. Trimming removed 1 base from V and 5 bases from J, with 15 bases in between. For the CDR3, the DNA is TGTGCCAGCAGCTTAGGTGGGGGGAAAGGCCACGAGCAGTACTTC. Translation gives CASSLGGGKGHEQYF.

The chain couples TRBV27 to TRBJ1-2; D unresolved. The V end lost 6 bases, the J end lost 8 bases, and 25 bases lay between the germline ends. This CDR3 is built from 16 residues. CDR1 MNHEY and CDR2 SMNVEV come from the germline V gene (reference sequence). CDR3 bases: TGTGCCAGCAGCCCTCGGGAAGGATGGCGGGCGAAGGGCTACACCTTC. Protein product: CASSPREGWRAKGYTF.

The chain carries TRBV7-9 and TRBJ1-2, with 8 bases aligning to TRBD1. Trimming removed 4 bases from V and 6 bases from J; junction bases left unmatched: 7. CDR1 and CDR2 from the germline V gene are SEHNR and FQNEAQ (reference sequence). This CDR3 is built from 14 residues. The CDR3 DNA reads as TGTGCCAGCAGCTCATATAGACAGGGGCATGGCTACACCTTC. Amino acid sequence: CASSSYRQGHGYTF. The complete variable domain, with remaining parts taken from reference TRBV7-9 and TRBJ1-2, reads DTGVSQNPRHKITKRGQNVTFRCDPISEHNRLYWYRQTLGQGPEFLTYFQNEAQLEKSRLLSDRFSAERPKGSFSTLEIQRTEQGDSAMYLCASSSYRQGHGYTFGSGTRLTVV.

J is TRBJ2-2 and V is TRBV11-2, with D perhaps matching TRBD1 (5 bases). CDR3 length equals 12 residues. Deletions cut 5 bases from V and 4 bases from J, with 5 bases between. Germline loops: CDR1 SGHAT, CDR2 FQNNGV. The CDR3 loop is CASSRGTGELFF. The CDR3 region has the DNA TGTGCCAGCAGCAGGGGCACCGGGGAGCTGTTTTTT. Supplemented by reference TRBV11-2 and TRBJ2-2, the full variable domain reads EAGVAQSPRYKIIEKRQSVAFWCNPISGHATLYWYQQILGQGPKLLIQFQNNGVVDDSQLPKDRFSAERLKGVDSTLKIQPAKLEDSAVYLCASSRGTGELFFGEGSRLTVL.

The chain has TRBV4-2 and TRBJ2-2; D uncertain. V gave up 1 base and J gave up 1 base, with 7 bases separating them. This CDR3 is 15 amino acids long. Germline CDR1 is LGHNA and CDR2 is YNFKEQ. The CDR3 is CASSQGAGNTGELFF. The CDR3 DNA reads TGTGCCAGCAGCCAAGGAGCCGGGAACACCGGGGAGCTGTTTTTT.

The CDR3 spells CASSSTGDNNSPLHF. The CDR3 coding sequence is TGTGCCAGCAGTTCGACAGGGGATAATAATTCACCCCTCCACTTT. The V call is TRBV28, the J call TRBJ1-6; 8 bases line up with TRBD1. Trimming removed 4 bases from V and 5 bases from J; junction bases left unmatched: 4. Germline V gives CDR1 MDHEN, CDR2 SYDVKM. This CDR3 contains 15 residues.

The chain joins TRBV2 to TRBJ2-2; 13 positions match TRBD2. The germline CDR1 and CDR2 sequences are SNHLY and FYNNEI. V dropped 4 bases and J dropped 4; count of bases not matched to a gene: 18. The CDR3 extends over 21 amino acids. DNA for the CDR3: TGTGCCAGCAGTGGTGCCCCCCCCAGGACTAGCGGGAGTTTGGCCACCGGGGAGCTGTTTTTT. Protein product: CASSGAPPRTSGSLATGELFF.

This chain joins TRBV7-9 and TRBJ1-3; TRBD1 agrees at 9 bases. This CDR3 has 16 residues. In germline, CDR1 is SEHNR, CDR2 FQNEAQ (reference sequence). J gave up 3 bases and V 4 bases, and 7 bases lay outside the gene matches. In DNA, the CDR3 is TGTGCCAGCAGCTCTTGGGGACAGGGAGATGGAAACACCATATATTTT. Translated, it gives CASSSWGQGDGNTIYF.

The chain combines TRBV7-2 with TRBJ2-1; no clear D. The V gene lost 1 base and the J gene lost 2 bases, with 9 bases spanning the gap. The CDR3 loop spans 15 amino acids. Germline CDR1 is SGHTA and CDR2 is FQGNSA. CDR3 residues: CASSLGRLTYNEQFF. CDR3 sequence (DNA): TGTGCCAGCAGCTTAGGCAGACTCACCTACAATGAGCAGTTCTTC.

The chain carries TRBV19 and TRBJ2-7; 8 nucleotides match TRBD2. The ends lost 4 bases at V and 4 bases at J; junction bases unmatched: 9. The CDR3 length is 15 residues. Germline V lookup: CDR1 LNHDA, CDR2 SQIVND (reference sequence). The CDR3 sequence: CASSTQRENMYEQYF. The CDR3 region has the DNA TGTGCCAGTAGTACTCAGCGGGAGAACATGTACGAGCAGTACTTC.

The chain combines TRBV6-2 or TRBV6-3 with TRBJ2-1, with 9 bases that match TRBD2. The CDR3 runs to 15 residues. J was trimmed by 7 bases and V by 5 bases; bases with no gene match: 9. Looked up from germline, CDR1 is MNHEY and CDR2 is SVGEGT. The chain's CDR3 is CASSATGTSTNEQFF. In DNA, the CDR3 is TGTGCCAGCAGTGCAACCGGGACTAGCACAAATGAGCAGTTCTTC.

The CDR3 DNA follows: TGTGCCAGCAGCCTCCTAGCGGGATGGTACAATGAGCAGTTCTTC. This codes for CASSLLAGWYNEQFF. The chain uses TRBV7-3 and TRBJ2-1; TRBD2 agrees at 9 bases. This CDR3 has 15 residues. Germline V gene data show CDR1 as SGHTA and CDR2 as FQGTGA. The V gene end was trimmed by 5 bases and the J gene end by 4 bases; junction bases not matched to a gene: 6.

V and J are TRBV7-2 and TRBJ2-1; 10 bases align to TRBD1. Trimming cost V 5 bases and J 5 bases; bases outside gene matches: 6. The CDR3 has 15 amino acids. Germline V gene lookup returns CDR1 SGHTA and CDR2 FQGNSA. The CDR3 sequence: CASSPRTGGNNEQFF. The CDR3 DNA reads TGTGCCAGCAGCCCCCGGACAGGGGGAAACAATGAGCAGTTCTTC.

The chain uses TRBV5-1 and TRBJ2-2; D is perhaps TRBD2 (6 bases). This CDR3 spans 14 amino acids. Germline V gene data show CDR1 as SGHRS and CDR2 as YFSETQ. Trimming left V 4 bases short and J 4 bases short, with 11 bases between. Here the CDR3 reads CASSRERATGELFF. CDR3 sequence (DNA): TGCGCCAGCAGCCGGGAGCGCGCCACCGGGGAGCTGTTTTTT.

The chain carries TRBV28 and TRBJ2-1; D remains unclear. CDR1 and CDR2 from the germline V gene are MDHEN and SYDVKM. The CDR3 spans 11 residues. Trimming left V 6 bases short and J 12 bases short, with 12 bases between. The CDR3 sequence: CASSVQRGQFF. CDR3 nucleotides: TGTGCCAGCAGCGTCCAGAGAGGGCAGTTCTTC.

This clone showed up just once. The chain employs TRBV19 and TRBJ2-5, with D perhaps TRBD1 (6 bases). Trimming removed 6 bases from V and 1 base from J, with 15 bases in between. CDR1 and CDR2 (germline): LNHDA, SQIVND (reference sequence). CDR3 length: 15 residues. CDR3 amino acids: CASRGRGFPQETQYF. The CDR3 region has the DNA TGTGCCAGTAGGGGCAGGGGTTTCCCCCAAGAGACCCAGTACTTC.